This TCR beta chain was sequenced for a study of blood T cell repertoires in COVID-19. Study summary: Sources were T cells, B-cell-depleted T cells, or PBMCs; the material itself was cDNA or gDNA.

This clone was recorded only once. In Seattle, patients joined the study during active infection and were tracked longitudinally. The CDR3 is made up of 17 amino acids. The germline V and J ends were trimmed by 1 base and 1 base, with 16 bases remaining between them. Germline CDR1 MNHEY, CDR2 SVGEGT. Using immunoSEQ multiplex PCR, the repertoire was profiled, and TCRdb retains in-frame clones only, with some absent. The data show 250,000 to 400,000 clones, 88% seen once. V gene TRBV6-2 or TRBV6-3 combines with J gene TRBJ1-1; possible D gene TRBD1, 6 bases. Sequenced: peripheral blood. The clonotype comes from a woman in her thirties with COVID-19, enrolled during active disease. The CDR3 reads CASSYLNGGQGNTEAFF. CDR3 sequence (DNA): TGTGCCAGCAGTTACTTAAACGGGGGGCAAGGGAACACTGAAGCTTTCTTT.